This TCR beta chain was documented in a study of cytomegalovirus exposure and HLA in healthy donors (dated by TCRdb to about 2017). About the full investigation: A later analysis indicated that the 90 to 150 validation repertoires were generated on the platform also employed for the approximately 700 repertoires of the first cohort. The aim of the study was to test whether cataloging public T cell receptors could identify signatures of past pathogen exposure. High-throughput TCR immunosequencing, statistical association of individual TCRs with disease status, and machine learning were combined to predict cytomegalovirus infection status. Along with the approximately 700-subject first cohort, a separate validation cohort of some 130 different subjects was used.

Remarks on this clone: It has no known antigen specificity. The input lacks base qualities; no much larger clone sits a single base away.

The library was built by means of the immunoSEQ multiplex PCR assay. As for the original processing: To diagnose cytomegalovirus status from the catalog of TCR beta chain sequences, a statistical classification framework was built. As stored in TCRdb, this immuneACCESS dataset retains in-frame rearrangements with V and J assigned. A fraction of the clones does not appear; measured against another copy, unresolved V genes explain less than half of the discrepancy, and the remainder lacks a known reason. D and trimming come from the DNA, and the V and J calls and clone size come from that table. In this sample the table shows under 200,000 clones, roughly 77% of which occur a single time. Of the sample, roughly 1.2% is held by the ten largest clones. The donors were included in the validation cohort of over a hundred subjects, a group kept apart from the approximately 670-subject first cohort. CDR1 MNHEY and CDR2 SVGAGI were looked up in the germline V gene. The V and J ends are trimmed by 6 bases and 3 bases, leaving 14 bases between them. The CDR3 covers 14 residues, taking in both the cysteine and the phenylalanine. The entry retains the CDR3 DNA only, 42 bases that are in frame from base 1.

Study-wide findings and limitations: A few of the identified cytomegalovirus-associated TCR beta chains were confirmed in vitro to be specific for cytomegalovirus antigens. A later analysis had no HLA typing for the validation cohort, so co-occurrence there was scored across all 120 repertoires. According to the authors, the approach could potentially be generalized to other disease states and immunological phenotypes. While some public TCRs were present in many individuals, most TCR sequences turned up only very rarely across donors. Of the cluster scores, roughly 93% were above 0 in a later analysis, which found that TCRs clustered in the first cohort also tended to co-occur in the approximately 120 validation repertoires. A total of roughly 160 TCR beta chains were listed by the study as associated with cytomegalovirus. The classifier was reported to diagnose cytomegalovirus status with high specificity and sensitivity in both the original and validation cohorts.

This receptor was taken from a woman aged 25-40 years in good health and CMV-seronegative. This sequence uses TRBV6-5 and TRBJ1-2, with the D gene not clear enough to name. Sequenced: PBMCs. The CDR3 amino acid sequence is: CASRATPGDYGYTF. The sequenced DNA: TGTGCCAGCAGGGCCACCCCCGGAGACTATGGCTACACCTTC.